The entry below gives a single T cell receptor beta chain sequence along with its context. A read error is likely here: a far larger clone is one base away. The data belong to a study of low-dose radiotherapy and immunotherapy resistance in tumors. Study-wide context: Radiation delivery to Cohort 1 consisted of 0.5 Gy per fraction every 2 weeks, summing to 6.5 Gy. Each patient was administered nivolumab intravenously at 240 mg, which was a flat dose, every two weeks, along with intravenous ipilimumab at 1 mg/kg every six weeks.

Primers used for first-strand cDNA, a TRAV- and TRBV-specific set, covered both alpha and beta chains. Both a constant-region primer and a V-primer adapter served to amplify TCRs across roughly 21 PCR cycles. TCRdb independently ran MiXCR on the reads; one entry per CDR3 protein. The sample consists of some 38,000 distinct CDR3 sequences, less than 25% of them appearing once. As for time point: after trial treatment. The sample's treatment: LDRT plus nivolumab, ipilimumab, low-dose cyclophosphamide and aspirin (RACIN trial). Nivolumab, ipilimumab, aspirin, low-dose cyclophosphamide and low-dose radiotherapy were given to donors. As a condition of eligibility, patients had advanced solid tumors lacking tumor-infiltrating lymphocytes. The receptor's source is a female donor with ovarian cancer. The sequenced sample was PBMCs, obtained after low-dose radiotherapy plus immunotherapy.

The CDR3 DNA reads as TGCAGCGTATCGCGGGGGGGTGAGCAGTACTTC. Translation gives CSVSRGGEQYF. The chain is built from TRBV29-1 and TRBJ2-5, with 9 bases matching TRBD2. The germline CDR1 and CDR2 sequences are SQVTM and ANQGSEA. Trimming took 6 bases from V and 11 from J; bases not matched to a gene: 7. The CDR3 totals 11 residues. Drawing the rest from reference TRBV29-1 and TRBJ2-5, the complete variable domain is SAVISQKPSRDICQRGTSLTIQCQVDSQVTMMFWYRQQPGQSLTLIATANQGSEATYESGFVIDKFPISRPNLTFSTLTVSNMSPEDSSIYLCSVSRGGEQYFGPGTRLLVL.